Presented here are 15 T cell receptor beta chains from one specimen sequenced in a study of T cells in women clearing cervical HPV infection. This table comes from immunoSEQ multiplex PCR, and its TCRdb copy is limited to in-frame clones, with some not included. The sample has approximately 44,000 clones. Sequencing was done on a sample of blood buffy coat. These receptors were collected from a woman between 18 and 75 years old with a cervical HPV16 infection that either progressed to CIN3+ or cleared (not recorded which).

To note about this clone: The read ends 3 residues shy of where the CDR3 ends; the end is completed using the germline J gene. This chain uses TRBV19 with TRBJ1-1; TRBD1 aligns across 7 bases. CDR3 length equals 16 residues. The trim removed 7 bases at V and 0 bases at J, leaving 11 bases unmatched. Per germline, CDR1 LNHDA and CDR2 SQIVND (reference sequence). The sequenced part of the CDR3 DNA is TGTGCCAGTAAATCCAGGGGGTCGGCAATGAACACTGAA. This encodes CASKSRGSAMNTE. The whole CDR3 sequence reads CASKSRGSAMNTEAFF.

With regard to this clone: The CDR3 goes on 3 residues after the read ends, and that part is filled in from the germline J gene. V gene TRBV5-1 combines with J gene TRBJ1-6; possible D gene TRBD1, 6 bases. Per germline, CDR1 SGHRS and CDR2 YFSETQ. V was shortened by 6 bases and J by 9 bases, with 16 bases between the two germline ends. This CDR3 is built from 14 residues. The CDR3 DNA, read in part, is TGCGCCAGCACAGAGGGGGTACTTGGTTCACCC. Its translation: CASTEGVLGSP. The CDR3 as a whole reads CASTEGVLGSPLHF.

With respect to this clone: The CDR3 end lies 3 residues beyond the end of the read and is filled in from the germline J gene. This chain connects TRBV15 to TRBJ2-1; TRBD2 matches at 10 bases. Germline lookup yields CDR1 LNHNV and CDR2 YYDKDF (reference sequence). Losses at the gene ends were 7 bases for V and 0 bases for J; bases not matched to a gene: 6. CDR3 length: 16 residues. CDR3 amino acids: CATNQGLADSYNEQFF. Partial CDR3 DNA: TGTGCCACCAACCAAGGACTAGCGGACTCCTACAATGAG.

The CDR3 DNA, read in part, is TGTGCCAGCAGCTTGACAGGACAGGGGGGAGAGACC. Protein sequence: CASSLTGQGGET. The entire CDR3 is CASSLTGQGGETQYF. The genes are TRBV7-7 and TRBJ2-5; 10 bases are a match to TRBD1. The missing CDR3 end, 3 residues past where the read stops, is filled in from the germline J gene. The CDR3 consists of 15 residues. The V segment lost 3 bases and the J segment 4 bases; nucleotides outside the gene matches: 5. Germline V CDR1 and CDR2: SSHAT, FNYEAQ (reference sequence).

Points on this clone: The same CDR3 arises from other DNA sequences in this sample as well. CDR3 bases read: TGTGCCAGCAGTGAATCGAGGGGAGGGCTCGGC. Residues: CASSESRGGLG. The complete CDR3 reads CASSESRGGLGAFF. This chain links TRBV2 with TRBJ1-1; weak D call: TRBD1 (5 bases). Sequencing ends 3 residues short of the CDR3 end; the germline J gene provides the rest. Per the germline V gene, CDR1 is SNHLY and CDR2 is FYNNEI. The CDR3 has 14 residues.

Notes on this clone: The read terminates 3 residues ahead of where the CDR3 ends, so the germline J gene completes it. The chain carries TRBV14 and TRBJ2-7, with D tentatively TRBD2 (7 bases). There are 14 residues in the CDR3. The germline CDR1 and CDR2 sequences are SGHDN and FVKESK. The V and J ends lost 4 bases and 2 bases respectively, with 12 bases between them. CDR3 amino acids: CASSLWGGPYEQYF. CDR3 DNA, as far as it was read: TGTGCCAGCAGCCTTTGGGGGGGCCCCTACGAG.

As for this clone: The read falls 3 residues short of the CDR3 end, and the missing part is taken from the germline J gene. The J gene is TRBJ2-7, the V gene TRBV11-3, with 8 bases matching TRBD1. V gave up 5 bases and J gave up 4 bases; unmatched junction bases: 7. Germline V gene lookup returns CDR1 SGHNT and CDR2 YENEEA. The CDR3 has 14 residues. The CDR3 DNA, read in part, is TGTGCCAGCAGCGCCGGACAGGGACTTTACGAG. Translated, it gives CASSAGQGLYE. The whole CDR3 region reads CASSAGQGLYEQYF. Filled out from reference TRBV11-3 and TRBJ2-7, the complete variable domain reads EAGVVQSPRYKIIEKKQPVAFWCNPISGHNTLYWYLQNLGQGPELLIRYENEEAVDDSQLPKDRFSAERLKGVDSTLKIQPAELGDSAVYLCASSAGQGLYEQYFGPGTRLTVT.

As regards this clone: The CDR3 end is not reached by the read, which stops 3 residues before it; the germline J gene fills it in. V is TRBV20-1 and J is TRBJ1-1, with D possibly TRBD1 on 6 matching bases. V was shortened by 4 bases and J by 1 base, with 10 bases between the two germline ends. Germline values: CDR1 DFQATT, CDR2 SNEGSKA (reference sequence). The CDR3 has 13 residues. The sequenced CDR3 bases are TGCAGTGCTATAGGAGGGGGGAACACTGAA. Its protein is CSAIGGGNTE. The full CDR3 sequence reads CSAIGGGNTEAFF.

Concerning this clone: The CDR3 extends 3 residues past the end of the read, so its final part is completed from the germline J gene. The rearrangement joins TRBV7-8 to TRBJ2-7, with 9 bases that match TRBD1. The trim removed 5 bases at V and 3 bases at J, leaving 11 bases unmatched. This CDR3 contains 16 residues. Germline V gives CDR1 SGHVS, CDR2 FQNEAQ. The DNA read from the CDR3 is TGTGCCAGCAGCCTCTCGTCCGGGACAGGGTTCTACGAG. Amino acids: CASSLSSGTGFYE. The full CDR3 is CASSLSSGTGFYEQYF.

As for this clone: The CDR3 end is not reached by the read, which stops 3 residues before it; the germline J gene fills it in. The J gene is TRBJ2-3, the V gene TRBV6-1; TRBD2 agrees at 10 bases. With 4 bases clipped from V and 4 bases from J, the junction kept 5 bases outside the gene matches. The length of the CDR3 is 15 residues. CDR1 and CDR2 (germline): MNHNS, SASEGT. Incomplete CDR3 DNA: TGTGCCAGCAGTGTCCTAGCGGGAGAGGCAGATACG. This encodes CASSVLAGEADT. In full, the CDR3 is CASSVLAGEADTQYF.

Comments on this clone: The read ends 3 residues early relative to the CDR3; the germline J gene fills the gap. The chain recombines TRBV5-6 with TRBJ2-7, with 12 nucleotides matching TRBD2. Germline V gene lookup returns CDR1 SGHDT and CDR2 YYEEEE. The junction had 3 bases not matched to a gene; V was cut back by 7 bases and J by 1 base. The CDR3 has 14 residues. The chain's CDR3 is CASETSGRSYEQYF. Partial CDR3 DNA: TGTGCCAGCGAGACTAGCGGGAGATCCTACGAG.

As regards this clone: The observed sequence ends 3 residues before the CDR3 terminus, with the missing tail filled in from the germline J gene. The J gene is TRBJ2-2, the V gene TRBV23-1; tentatively, D is TRBD2 (5 bases). TRBV23-1 is an ORF; its function is uncertain. CDR3 length: 14 amino acids. CDR3 bases read: TGCGCCAGCAGTCAATGCGGGTCTCGAGAAAAG. Protein sequence: CASSQCGSREK. The whole CDR3 region reads CASSQCGSREKLFF.

Points on this clone: The read halts 3 residues ahead of the CDR3 end, with the missing end drawn from the germline J gene. This sequence joins TRBV20-1 and TRBJ1-2; D is uncertain. V lost 3 bases and J lost 2, with 10 bases in between. This CDR3 is built from 13 residues. Germline V CDR1 and CDR2: DFQATT, SNEGSKA (reference sequence). The sequenced part of the CDR3 DNA is TGCAGTGCTAGTCCGGCGGGGAACTATGGC. Translating gives CSASPAGNYG. From start to end, the CDR3 is CSASPAGNYGYTF.

Concerning this clone: The observed sequence ends 3 residues before the CDR3 terminus, with the missing tail filled in from the germline J gene. The gene calls are TRBV19 and TRBJ1-2; D gene unclear. This CDR3 has 13 amino acids. CDR1 and CDR2 (germline): LNHDA, SQIVND (reference sequence). The CDR3: CASSIASTDTYTF. CDR3 DNA, as far as it was read: TGTGCCAGTAGTATAGCTAGCACAGATACC.

About this clone itself: From the germline J gene comes the end of the CDR3, since the read stops 3 residues before it. The rearrangement joins TRBV5-4 to TRBJ2-5, with 8 bases identical to TRBD2. Germline-derived CDR1 and CDR2 are SGHNT and YYREEE (reference sequence). The CDR3 is made up of 13 amino acids. The junction had 4 bases not matched to a gene; V was cut back by 4 bases and J by 5 bases. CDR3 bases read: TGTGCCAGCAGCCGTGAGCGGGGGGAGACC. It encodes CASSRERGET. The entire CDR3 protein is CASSRERGETQYF.